Each of the 17 T cell receptor beta chains below was sequenced from the same sample in a study of T cell responses to AZD1222 COVID-19 vaccine. The method was immunoSEQ multiplex PCR; TCRdb's version includes in-frame clones alone and lacks a portion of them. The table lists 90,000 to 110,000 clones, approximately 90% of them singletons. The specimen was peripheral blood, collected on day 0 of AZD1222 vaccination. The receptors shown here come from an adult in good health.

This chain links TRBV4-3 with TRBJ2-7; unclear D gene. Trimming removed 3 bases from V and 4 bases from J, with 13 bases in between. The CDR3 spans 14 residues. The V gene's germline CDR1 is LGHNA and CDR2 YSLEER. CDR3 DNA: TGCGCCAGCAGCCACAGAGGATCCAGTTACGAGCAGTACTTC. This gives the protein CASSHRGSSYEQYF.

This chain uses TRBV27 with TRBJ1-1; D unclear. The CDR3 consists of 13 residues. The germline V gene encodes CDR1 MNHEY and CDR2 SMNVEV (reference sequence). With 5 bases removed from V and 1 base from J, the gap between germline ends came to 8 bases. Written as DNA, the CDR3 is TGTGCCAGCAGTCAACGTAAGAACACTGAAGCTTTCTTT. Its protein is CASSQRKNTEAFF.

Here the CDR3 reads CATSDPSGGSYNEQFF. The CDR3 nucleotides are TGTGCCACCAGTGACCCTTCAGGAGGATCCTACAATGAGCAGTTCTTC. The chain is built from TRBV24-1 and TRBJ2-1, with TRBD2 as a possible D gene (5 bases). The CDR3 is 16 amino acids. V was pared by 4 bases and J by 1 base, with 13 bases between. CDR1 and CDR2 (germline): KGHDR, SFDVKD.

The table lists this clone with a few counts. This chain uses TRBV6-2 or TRBV6-3 with TRBJ1-2, with D tentatively TRBD1 (6 bases). The CDR3 spans 14 residues. Looked up from germline, CDR1 is MNHEY and CDR2 is SVGEGT. With 3 bases removed from V and 5 bases from J, the gap between germline ends came to 13 bases. The CDR3 loop is CASSYEGRGYGYTF. CDR3 DNA: TGTGCCAGCAGTTATGAGGGCAGGGGTTATGGCTACACCTTC.

This clone was observed a few times. V gene TRBV9 combines with J gene TRBJ1-2; D call uncertain. Trimming took 0 bases from V and 4 from J, leaving 13 bases between them. The length of the CDR3 is 15 residues. Germline values: CDR1 SGDLS, CDR2 YYNGEE. The CDR3 coding sequence is TGTGCCAGCAGCGTAGCGGCAGGAAGTGGCTATGGCTACACCTTC. Its protein product is CASSVAAGSGYGYTF.

The rearrangement links TRBV10-3 to TRBJ2-1; the match to TRBD2 covers 14 bases. The CDR3 is 19 residues long. The germline V gene has CDR1 ENHRY and CDR2 SYGVKD. Germline trimming cut 4 bases from V and 0 bases from J; bases unmatched to any gene: 8. In nucleotides, the CDR3 is TGTGCCATCAGTGGACACGGGACTAGCGGGAGTCTCTCCTACAATGAGCAGTTCTTC. Translated: CAISGHGTSGSLSYNEQFF.

The genes are TRBV7-2 and TRBJ1-2; 11 nucleotides match TRBD1. Germline V gene sequence: CDR1 SGHTA, CDR2 FQGNSA. Trimming took 5 bases from V and 4 from J; bases not matched to a gene: 6. This CDR3 is built from 15 residues. The CDR3 loop reads CASSPGQGAGYGYTF. The CDR3 DNA is TGTGCCAGCAGCCCAGGACAGGGGGCAGGCTATGGCTACACCTTC.

This chain joins TRBV6-5 and TRBJ2-1, with D unclear. Germline V gene sequence: CDR1 MNHEY, CDR2 SVGAGI. V was trimmed by 4 bases and J by 8 bases, leaving 6 bases between them. The CDR3 loop spans 11 amino acids. Here the CDR3 DNA reads TGTGCCAGCAGTTCCCTCTATGAGCAGTTCTTC. It specifies CASSSLYEQFF.

This sequence joins TRBV2 and TRBJ1-2, with 9 bases that match TRBD1. Germline CDR1 and CDR2: SNHLY and FYNNEI. The J segment lost 8 bases and the V segment lost 5 bases, leaving 6 bases of the junction unmatched. The length of the CDR3 is 13 residues. The CDR3 region has the DNA TGTGCCAGCAGTCCGGACAGGGGTGGAGGCTACACCTTC. Translating it yields CASSPDRGGGYTF.

J is TRBJ2-2 and V is TRBV4-2, with D possibly TRBD1 on 6 matching bases. This CDR3 has 15 amino acids. Per germline, CDR1 LGHNA and CDR2 YNFKEQ. Trimming pared 3 bases from V and 3 bases from J, leaving 11 bases between. In nucleotides, the CDR3 is TGTGCCAGCAGCCAGAGGGGACACGACACCGGGGAGCTGTTTTTT. This gives the protein CASSQRGHDTGELFF.

This clone has more than one count but fewer than ten. This chain joins TRBV28 and TRBJ1-3; D remains unclear. Trimming removed 6 bases at V and 3 bases at J, with 18 bases between. The germline gives CDR1 MDHEN, CDR2 SYDVKM. This CDR3 spans 16 amino acids. The CDR3 loop is CASSIGGRIYGNTIYF. CDR3 in DNA: TGTGCCAGCAGCATAGGTGGGAGGATTTATGGAAACACCATATATTTT.

The V call is TRBV4-2, the J call TRBJ2-7; unclear D gene. V was cut by 0 bases and J by 0 bases, with 9 bases left in between. This CDR3 contains 15 residues. In germline, CDR1 is LGHNA, CDR2 YNFKEQ. The CDR3 DNA reads TGTGCCAGCAGCCAAGATAGCCAGAGCTCCTACGAGCAGTACTTC. It yields the protein CASSQDSQSSYEQYF.

The gene calls are TRBV7-9 and TRBJ2-2; D perhaps matches TRBD2 (5 bases). V was clipped by 11 bases and J by 6 bases, with 25 bases between them. Germline V gene sequence: CDR1 SEHNR, CDR2 FQNEAQ (reference sequence). The CDR3 loop spans 16 amino acids. This CDR3 is CAPESLASPIAGELFF. DNA of the CDR3: TGTGCCCCTGAATCCTTAGCGTCGCCTATAGCCGGGGAGCTGTTTTTT.

The chain links TRBV6-2 or TRBV6-3 to TRBJ2-7; 8 bases are a match to TRBD2. Trimming cost V 6 bases and J 6 bases; bases outside gene matches: 7. From germline, CDR1 is MNHEY and CDR2 SVGEGT. CDR3 length equals 13 residues. This CDR3 is CASSPRGGGEQYV. The DNA for the CDR3 is TGTGCCAGCAGCCCACGGGGGGGCGGCGAGCAGTACGTC.

The V gene is TRBV14, the J gene TRBJ2-7; D gene uncertain. The germline CDR1 and CDR2 sequences are SGHDN and FVKESK. Trimming removed 0 bases from V and 7 bases from J, with 22 bases in between. The CDR3 extends over 17 amino acids. CDR3 protein: CASSQEESGLNRQEQYV. Here the CDR3 DNA reads TGTGCCAGCAGCCAAGAAGAATCGGGCCTAAACCGACAAGAGCAGTACGTC.

This chain connects TRBV6-5 to TRBJ2-7; the D is unclear. CDR1 is MNHEY and CDR2 is SVGAGI in the germline V gene. The CDR3 extends over 12 amino acids. Deletions cut 8 bases from V and 0 bases from J, with 8 bases between. The CDR3, as DNA: TGTGCCAGCGGGTGGAGCTCCTACGAGCAGTACTTC. Amino acid sequence: CASGWSSYEQYF.

The J gene is TRBJ2-7, the V gene TRBV6-1; TRBD1 matches at 7 bases. Looked up from germline, CDR1 is MNHNS and CDR2 is SASEGT. The J segment lost 6 bases and the V segment lost 5 bases, leaving 7 bases of the junction unmatched. CDR3 length equals 13 residues. CDR3 loop: CASSSLGDSEQYV. The CDR3 DNA sequence: TGTGCCAGCAGTTCCTTAGGGGACAGCGAGCAGTACGTC.